Listed below are T cell receptor beta chains from one sample, sequenced in a study of shared clonotypes between healthy human individuals. TCRdb's table, derived via immunoSEQ multiplex PCR, lists solely in-frame clones and lacks some. This table has fewer than 600,000 clones, roughly 80% appearing once. The sequencing sample was made of PBMCs. All receptors derive from a woman between 35 and 50 years old in good health. Some clones in this sample may be carry-over from other donors' samples. CDR3s include the opening cysteine and the closing phenylalanine or tryptophan. The D gene is left open where the match is weak. The size of a clone is reported for some rows only, either as once, few or many, or as a class for expanded clones.

TRBV9,TRBD1,NA,TRBJ2-7,CASSVAGTGGNEQYF,TGTGCCAGCAGCGTAGCAGGGACAGGGGGCAACGAGCAGTACTTC
TRBV4-2,TRBD1,once,TRBJ2-1,CASSRMGQGPGEQFF,TGTGCCAGCAGCCGCATGGGACAGGGCCCGGGGGAGCAGTTCTTC
TRBV25-1,TRBD1,NA,TRBJ2-3,CASSVTGSASDTQYF,TGTGCCAGCAGTGTGACAGGGTCGGCTTCGGATACGCAGTATTTT
TRBV9,NA,NA,TRBJ2-5,CASSQKDTGFFPLETQYF,TGTGCCAGCAGCCAAAAGGACACTGGGTTTTTTCCTTTAGAGACCCAGTACTTC
TRBV19,NA,few,TRBJ1-1,CASSIGAQGWDTEAFF,TGTGCCAGTAGTATAGGGGCGCAGGGGTGGGACACTGAAGCTTTCTTT
TRBV30,NA,NA,TRBJ1-4,CAWRREKLFF,TGTGCCTGGAGACGAGAAAAACTGTTTTTT
TRBV28,TRBD1,NA,TRBJ2-7,CTSSTWTGEGEQYF,TGTACCAGCAGTACCTGGACAGGGGAAGGCGAGCAGTACTTC
TRBV15,NA,once,TRBJ1-2,CATSRDSGQRAYGYTF,TGTGCCACCAGCAGAGATTCCGGACAGAGGGCCTATGGCTACACCTTC
TRBV5-1,NA,many,TRBJ2-5,CASSETRNQETQYF,TGCGCCAGCAGCGAAACTAGAAACCAAGAGACCCAGTACTTC
TRBV6-5,NA,NA,TRBJ2-3,CASSWGNRVGTDTQYF,TGTGCCAGCAGTTGGGGGAACAGGGTGGGCACAGATACGCAGTATTTT
TRBV25-1,NA,NA,TRBJ1-1,CASSESVGGTEAFF,TGTGCCAGCAGTGAATCGGTCGGCGGCACTGAAGCTTTCTTT
TRBV15,NA,NA,TRBJ2-3,CATSIRGLADTQYF,TGTGCCACCAGCATTAGGGGGTTGGCAGATACGCAGTATTTT
TRBV7-2,TRBD2,NA,TRBJ2-1,CASSILAGSYNEQFF,TGTGCCAGCAGCATACTAGCGGGCTCCTACAATGAGCAGTTCTTC
TRBV6-1,TRBD2,once,TRBJ2-7,CASLLAGDEQYF,TGTGCCAGCCTACTAGCGGGAGATGAGCAGTACTTC
TRBV5-1,TRBD1,many,TRBJ1-1,CASSSDPTGSNTEAFF,TGCGCCAGCAGCTCAGACCCGACAGGGTCAAACACTGAAGCTTTCTTT
TRBV18,NA,NA,TRBJ2-7,CASSPTTPEQYF,TGTGCCAGCTCACCTACTACTCCCGAGCAGTACTTC
TRBV7-3,NA,NA,TRBJ2-1,CASSLTGGRSYNEQFF,TGTGCCAGCAGCTTAACAGGGGGACGGTCCTACAATGAGCAGTTCTTC
TRBV5-6,NA,NA,TRBJ2-3,CASSLSTDTQYF,TGTGCCAGCAGCTTATCCACAGATACGCAGTATTTT
TRBV7-3,NA,NA,TRBJ2-3,CASSPSYSTDTQYF,TGTGCCAGCAGCCCCTCCTATAGCACAGATACGCAGTATTTT
TRBV30,NA,NA,TRBJ1-5,CAWSVEGNQPQHF,TGTGCCTGGAGTGTAGAGGGGAATCAGCCCCAGCATTTT
TRBV30,NA,NA,TRBJ1-4,CAWSPTASNEKLFF,TGTGCCTGGAGTCCCACGGCCTCTAATGAAAAACTGTTTTTT
TRBV5-1,TRBD2,many,TRBJ2-2,CASSPRRAGDTGELFF,TGCGCCAGCAGCCCGCGTCGGGCGGGAGATACCGGGGAGCTGTTTTTT
TRBV7-3,NA,few,TRBJ2-1,CASSLTWDDEQFF,TGTGCCAGCAGCTTAACGTGGGATGATGAGCAGTTCTTC
TRBV7-2,NA,once,TRBJ2-7,CASRGQGSYEQYF,TGTGCCAGCAGGGGGCAGGGGTCCTACGAGCAGTACTTC
TRBV18,NA,once,TRBJ2-7,CASSPQTQLGLLPHF,TGTGCCAGCTCACCACAGACCCAGCTAGGGCTTCTGCCCCACTTC
TRBV6-5,NA,NA,TRBJ1-2,CASGRPLSGGYTF,TGTGCCAGCGGTAGACCTCTCTCGGGGGGCTACACCTTC
TRBV9,NA,once,TRBJ2-7,CASSVTVNSYEQYF,TGTGCCAGCAGCGTCACAGTGAACTCCTACGAGCAGTACTTC
TRBV5-6,TRBD1,NA,TRBJ2-7,CASSHIDRGRSYEQYF,TGTGCCAGCAGCCATATTGACAGGGGCCGCTCCTACGAGCAGTACTTC
TRBV7-4,NA,NA,TRBJ2-7,CASSFRAAGTAFLDEQYF,TGTGCCAGCAGCTTTCGCGCAGCGGGTACAGCTTTCCTCGACGAGCAGTACTTC
TRBV5-1,TRBD2,NA,TRBJ2-1,CASSLGLAGVEQFF,TGCGCCAGCAGCTTGGGGCTAGCGGGAGTTGAGCAGTTCTTC
TRBV5-1,NA,NA,TRBJ2-7,CASSLDRAGREQYF,TGCGCCAGCAGCTTGGATAGGGCAGGCCGAGAGCAGTACTTC
TRBV28,TRBD2,NA,TRBJ2-3,CASSIRLAGGRDTQYF,TGTGCCAGCAGTATACGACTAGCGGGAGGGCGGGATACGCAGTATTTT
TRBV18,NA,many,TRBJ1-4,CASSPPASEKLFF,TGTGCCAGCTCACCACCGGCGAGTGAAAAACTGTTTTTT
TRBV28,TRBD1,NA,TRBJ2-5,CASSLLGGGTETQYF,TGTGCCAGCAGTTTGTTAGGGGGCGGTACAGAGACCCAGTACTTC
TRBV30,NA,NA,TRBJ2-3,CAWSVHGADTQYF,TGTGCCTGGAGTGTACACGGCGCAGATACGCAGTATTTT
TRBV7-2,TRBD1,NA,TRBJ1-1,CASSSSGTGSNTEAFF,TGTGCCAGCAGCTCCTCCGGGACAGGGTCGAACACTGAAGCTTTCTTT
TRBV7-9,NA,NA,TRBJ2-3,CASSPQDTQYF,TGTGCCAGCAGCCCCCAAGATACGCAGTATTTT
TRBV25-1,NA,NA,TRBJ1-2,CASSASDGGWSNYGYTF,TGTGCCAGCAGTGCCTCTGACGGGGGATGGTCCAACTATGGCTACACCTTC
TRBV6-5,TRBD2,NA,TRBJ2-7,CASSSLAGTYEQYF,TGTGCCAGCAGTTCTCTAGCGGGGACCTACGAGCAGTACTTC
TRBV7-6,TRBD1,NA,TRBJ1-5,CAVLGGQSNQPQHF,TGTGCCGTACTGGGGGGACAGAGCAATCAGCCCCAGCATTTT
TRBV5-1,TRBD2,NA,TRBJ2-3,CASSRGTSGGTDTQYF,TGCGCCAGCAGCCGGGGGACTAGCGGGGGCACAGATACGCAGTATTTT
TRBV10-2,TRBD2,NA,TRBJ2-3,CASSSGGADTQYF,TGCGCCAGCAGCTCGGGAGGCGCAGATACGCAGTATTTT
TRBV11-2,NA,NA,TRBJ1-1,CASSLSSEAFF,TGTGCCAGCAGCTTATCGAGTGAAGCTTTCTTT
TRBV4-2,NA,NA,TRBJ2-5,CASSQADTVQETQYF,TGTGCCAGCAGCCAAGCCGACACGGTACAAGAGACCCAGTACTTC
TRBV12-1,NA,NA,TRBJ2-7,CASYGGGYEQYF,TGTGCCAGCTATGGGGGAGGGTACGAGCAGTACTTC
TRBV28,NA,NA,TRBJ1-2,CASSGYGYTF,TGTGCCAGCAGTGGGTATGGCTACACCTTC
TRBV7-2,NA,NA,TRBJ1-3,CASSPTSNSGNTIYF,TGTGCCAGCAGTCCGACTTCTAACTCTGGAAACACCATATATTTT
TRBV7-3,NA,NA,TRBJ1-2,CASSVDSTNYGYTF,TGTGCCAGCAGCGTGGACAGCACTAACTATGGCTACACCTTC
TRBV29-1,NA,NA,TRBJ2-5,CSVWSGGETQYF,TGCAGCGTTTGGAGCGGCGGCGAGACCCAGTACTTC
TRBV28,TRBD1,NA,TRBJ2-5,CASSRARDRGYGTQYF,TGTGCCAGCAGTAGAGCCCGGGACAGGGGTTATGGGACCCAGTACTTC
TRBV5-6,TRBD2,NA,TRBJ2-1,CASSLGASGSAYNEQFF,TGTGCCAGCAGCTTGGGGGCTAGCGGGAGTGCCTACAATGAGCAGTTCTTC
TRBV19,NA,NA,TRBJ1-1,CASSPGAPVRAFF,TGTGCCAGTAGTCCGGGGGCCCCGGTGAGGGCTTTCTTT
TRBV7-3,NA,NA,TRBJ2-3,CASSLTGTDTQYF,TGTGCCAGCAGCTTAACGGGGACAGATACGCAGTATTTT
TRBV2,NA,NA,TRBJ1-4,CASRKTGGPEKLFF,TGTGCCAGCAGAAAAACAGGAGGGCCTGAAAAACTGTTTTTT